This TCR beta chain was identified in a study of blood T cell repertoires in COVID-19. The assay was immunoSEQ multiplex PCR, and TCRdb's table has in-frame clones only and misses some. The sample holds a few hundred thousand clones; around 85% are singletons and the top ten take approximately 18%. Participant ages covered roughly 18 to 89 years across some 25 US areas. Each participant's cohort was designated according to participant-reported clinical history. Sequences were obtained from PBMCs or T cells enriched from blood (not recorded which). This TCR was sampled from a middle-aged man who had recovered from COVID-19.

The DNA for the CDR3 is TGTGCCAGCAGTGTAACCGGACTAGCGGATTACGAGCAGTACTTC. Translated: CASSVTGLADYEQYF. The chain recombines TRBV28 with TRBJ2-7; TRBD2 matches 10 bases. The V gene end was trimmed by 5 bases and the J gene end by 4 bases; junction bases not matched to a gene: 8. The CDR3 is 15 residues long. Germline values: CDR1 MDHEN, CDR2 SYDVKM.